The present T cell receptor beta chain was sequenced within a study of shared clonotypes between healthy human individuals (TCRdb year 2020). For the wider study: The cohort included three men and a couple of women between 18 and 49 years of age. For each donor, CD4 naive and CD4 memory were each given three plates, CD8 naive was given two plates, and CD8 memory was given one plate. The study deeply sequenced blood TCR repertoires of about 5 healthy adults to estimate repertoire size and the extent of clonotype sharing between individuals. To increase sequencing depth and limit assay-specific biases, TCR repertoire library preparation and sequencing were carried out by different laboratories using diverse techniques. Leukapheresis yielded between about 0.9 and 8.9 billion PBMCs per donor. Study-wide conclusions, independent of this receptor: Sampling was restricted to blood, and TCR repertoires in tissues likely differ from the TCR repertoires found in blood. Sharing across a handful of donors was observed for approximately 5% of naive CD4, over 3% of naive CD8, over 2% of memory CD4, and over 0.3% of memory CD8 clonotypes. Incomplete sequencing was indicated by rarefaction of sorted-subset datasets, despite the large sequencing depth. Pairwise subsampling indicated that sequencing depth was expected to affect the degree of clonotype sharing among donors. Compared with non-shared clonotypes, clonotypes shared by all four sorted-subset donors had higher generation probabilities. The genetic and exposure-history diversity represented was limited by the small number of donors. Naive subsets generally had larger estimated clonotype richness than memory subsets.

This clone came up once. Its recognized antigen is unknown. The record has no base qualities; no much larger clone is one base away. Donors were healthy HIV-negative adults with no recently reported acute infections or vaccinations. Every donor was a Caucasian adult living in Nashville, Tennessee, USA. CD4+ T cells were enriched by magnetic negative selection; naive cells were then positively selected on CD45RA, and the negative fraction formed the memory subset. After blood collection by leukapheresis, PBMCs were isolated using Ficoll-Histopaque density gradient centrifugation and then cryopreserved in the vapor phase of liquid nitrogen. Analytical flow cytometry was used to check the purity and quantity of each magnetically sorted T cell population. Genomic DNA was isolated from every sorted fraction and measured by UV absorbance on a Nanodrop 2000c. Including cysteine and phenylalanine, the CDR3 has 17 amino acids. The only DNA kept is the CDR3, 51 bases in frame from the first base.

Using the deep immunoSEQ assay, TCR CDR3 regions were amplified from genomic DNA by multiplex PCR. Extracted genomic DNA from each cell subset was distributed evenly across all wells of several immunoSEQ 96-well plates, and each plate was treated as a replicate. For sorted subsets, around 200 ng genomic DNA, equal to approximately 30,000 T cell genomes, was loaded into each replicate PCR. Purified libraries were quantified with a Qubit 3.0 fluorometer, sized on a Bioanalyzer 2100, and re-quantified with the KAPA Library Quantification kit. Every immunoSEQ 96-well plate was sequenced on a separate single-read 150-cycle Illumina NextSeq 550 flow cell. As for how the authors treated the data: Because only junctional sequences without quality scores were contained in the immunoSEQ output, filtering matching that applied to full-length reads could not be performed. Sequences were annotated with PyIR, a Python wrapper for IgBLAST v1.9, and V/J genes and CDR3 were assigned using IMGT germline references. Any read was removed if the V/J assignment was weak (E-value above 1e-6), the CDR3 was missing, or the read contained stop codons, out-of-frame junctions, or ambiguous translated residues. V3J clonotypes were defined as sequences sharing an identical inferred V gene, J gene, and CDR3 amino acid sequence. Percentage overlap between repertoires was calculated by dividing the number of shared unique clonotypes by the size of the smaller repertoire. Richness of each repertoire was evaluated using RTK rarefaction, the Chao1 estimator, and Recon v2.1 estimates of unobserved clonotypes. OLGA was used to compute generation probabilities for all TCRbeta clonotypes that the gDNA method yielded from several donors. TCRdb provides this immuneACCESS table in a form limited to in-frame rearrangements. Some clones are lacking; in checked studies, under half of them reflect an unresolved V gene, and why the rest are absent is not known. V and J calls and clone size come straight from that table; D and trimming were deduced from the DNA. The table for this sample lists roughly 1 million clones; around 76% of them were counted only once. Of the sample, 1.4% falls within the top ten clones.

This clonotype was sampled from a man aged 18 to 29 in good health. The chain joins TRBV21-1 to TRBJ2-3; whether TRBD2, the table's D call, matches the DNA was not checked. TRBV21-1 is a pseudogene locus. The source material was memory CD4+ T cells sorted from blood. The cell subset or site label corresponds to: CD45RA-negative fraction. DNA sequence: TGTGCCAGCAGCAAAGGACTTAGCGGGGGGGCCCCAGATACGCAGTATTTT. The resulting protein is CASSKGLSGGAPDTQYF.